This TCR beta chain was retrieved from a study of blood T cells in healthy people across ages. The use of a sample-barcoded 5' primer and a J-beta primer mix characterized a second PCR of about 6 to 11 cycles. TCRdb reprocessed the 5' RACE reads via MiXCR and lists one record per CDR3 protein. The sample contains over a million distinct CDR3 sequences, approximately 43% of which appear only once. Germline loops: CDR1 SEHNR, CDR2 FQNEAQ (reference sequence). The CDR3 consists of 15 residues. With V trimmed by 1 base and J by 8 bases, 6 bases remained unmatched. Total RNA was isolated from each sample in quantities of at least 5.5 micrograms.

J is TRBJ1-2 and V is TRBV7-9; TRBD1 agrees at 11 bases. Source material: blood. This TCR was sampled from a woman aged 18-29 years in good health. The CDR3 DNA reads TGTGCCAGCAGCTTAGGTTGGACAGGGGGCGCCGGCTACACCTTC. Translating gives CASSLGWTGGAGYTF. The whole variable domain, filled in from reference TRBV7-9 and TRBJ1-2, reads DTGVSQNPRHKITKRGQNVTFRCDPISEHNRLYWYRQTLGQGPEFLTYFQNEAQLEKSRLLSDRFSAERPKGSFSTLEIQRTEQGDSAMYLCASSLGWTGGAGYTFGSGTRLTVV.